These 26 T cell receptor beta chains share one sample of origin, sequenced in a study of T cell responses to AZD1222 COVID-19 vaccine. Repertoires were generated with immunoSEQ multiplex PCR, while TCRdb's copy carries only in-frame clones and drops some. The profile covers fewer than 130,000 clones, with roughly 90% appearing a single time and 2% to 2.5% taken by the ten largest. The material sequenced was peripheral blood, taken 28 days after the second AZD1222 dose. These receptors all come from an adult who received the AZD1222 COVID-19 vaccine.

The chain carries TRBV7-9 and TRBJ1-4, with unresolved D. V lost 2 bases and J lost 6, with 10 bases in between. In germline, CDR1 is SEHNR, CDR2 FQNEAQ (reference sequence). This CDR3 spans 14 amino acids. This CDR3 reads CASSLRSRDEKLFF. DNA of the CDR3: TGTGCCAGCAGCTTACGCAGTCGTGATGAAAAACTGTTTTTT.

The rearrangement uses TRBV27 and TRBJ1-6; no reliable D call. Per the germline V gene, CDR1 is MNHEY and CDR2 is SMNVEV (reference sequence). Trimming removed 7 bases from V and 6 bases from J, with 10 bases in between. The CDR3 covers 13 residues. The CDR3: CASTNDGNSPLHF. As DNA, the CDR3 is TGTGCCAGCACCAACGACGGTAATTCACCCCTCCACTTT.

V and J are TRBV10-3 and TRBJ2-3; tentatively, D is TRBD2 (6 bases). The CDR3 totals 16 residues. The V end lost 7 bases, the J end lost 0 bases, and 17 bases lay between the germline ends. The V gene's germline CDR1 is ENHRY and CDR2 SYGVKD. CDR3 bases: TGTGCCATCACCCGGGGGATGGGGGGAAGCACAGATACGCAGTATTTT. This translates into CAITRGMGGSTDTQYF.

This chain joins TRBV7-8 and TRBJ2-5; 9 bases match TRBD2. The V and J ends lost 2 bases and 4 bases, in that order; junction bases with no gene match: 5. Germline CDR1 is SGHVS and CDR2 is FQNEAQ. The CDR3 is made up of 15 amino acids. CDR3 sequence: CASSLLAGGIETQYF. The CDR3 bases are TGTGCCAGCAGCTTACTTGCGGGGGGGATAGAGACCCAGTACTTC.

The chain recombines TRBV18 with TRBJ1-3, with unresolved D. CDR1 and CDR2 (germline): KGHSH, LQKENI. The CDR3 length is 13 residues. V was clipped by 8 bases and J by 2 bases, with 10 bases between them. Here the CDR3 reads CASPAETGNTIYF. DNA for the CDR3: TGTGCCAGCCCGGCAGAAACTGGAAACACCATATATTTT.

V gene TRBV5-1 combines with J gene TRBJ2-2; perhaps TRBD1 as D (5 bases). Germline loops: CDR1 SGHRS, CDR2 YFSETQ. CDR3 length: 16 amino acids. V lost 0 bases, J lost 5 bases, and 14 bases lay in between. The CDR3 nucleotides are TGCGCCAGCAGCTTGGAAGTTAGGGGTAGGACCGGGGAGCTGTTTTTT. Translated: CASSLEVRGRTGELFF.

This chain uses TRBV10-3 with TRBJ1-2, with TRBD1 identical over 7 bases. The CDR3 contains 13 residues. J lost 6 bases, V lost 3 bases, and 4 bases had no gene match. The germline CDR1 and CDR2 sequences are ENHRY and SYGVKD. The CDR3: CAISDDRVNGYTF. The CDR3 coding sequence is TGTGCCATCAGTGACGACAGGGTTAATGGCTACACCTTC.

The chain is built from TRBV6-2 or TRBV6-3 and TRBJ2-1; D is undetermined. The CDR3 has 14 amino acids. V dropped 5 bases and J dropped 9 bases, with 17 bases sitting between them. Germline loops: CDR1 MNHEY, CDR2 SVGEGT. The CDR3: CASSRTALNSEQFF. Here the CDR3 DNA reads TGTGCCAGCAGTCGGACGGCCCTGAATAGTGAGCAGTTCTTC.

The rearrangement joins TRBV19 to TRBJ1-6; D remains ambiguous. The length of the CDR3 is 14 residues. V gave up 2 bases and J gave up 3 bases, with 5 bases separating them. Germline V CDR1 and CDR2: LNHDA, SQIVND (reference sequence). The CDR3 DNA reads TGTGCCAGTAGTATACCGGACTATAATTCACCCCTCCACTTT. Translating it yields CASSIPDYNSPLHF.

This rearrangement joins TRBV4-3 to TRBJ2-1, with TRBD1 matching over 7 bases. This CDR3 has 15 residues. Germline V gives CDR1 LGHNA, CDR2 YSLEER. Germline trimming cut 0 bases from V and 10 bases from J; bases unmatched to any gene: 9. As DNA, the CDR3 is TGCGCCAGCAGCCAAGAAAGGACAGGTGATGTAGAGCAGTTCTTC. It encodes CASSQERTGDVEQFF.

The V gene is TRBV11-3, the J gene TRBJ2-3; D is perhaps TRBD1 (6 bases). This CDR3 spans 15 amino acids. Germline CDR1 is SGHNT and CDR2 is YENEEA. V lost 5 bases and J 1 base, leaving 13 bases between the germline ends. The DNA for the CDR3 is TGTGCCAGCAGCACCCGGACAGCCGGCACAGATACGCAGTATTTT. Its protein product is CASSTRTAGTDTQYF.

The chain combines TRBV24-1 with TRBJ2-2; TRBD1 might be the D (5 bases). The germline V gene has CDR1 KGHDR and CDR2 SFDVKD. V lost 3 bases to trimming and J lost 6 bases, with 7 bases between them. The CDR3 runs 13 residues. The CDR3 DNA is TGTGCCACCAGTGATGGGGCGGCCGGGGAGCTGTTTTTT. This sequence encodes CATSDGAAGELFF.

This sequence joins TRBV7-2 and TRBJ1-4; the D gene is possibly TRBD1 (5 bases). The germline V gene encodes CDR1 SGHTA and CDR2 FQGNSA. The CDR3 is made up of 15 amino acids. Trimming removed 6 bases at V and 4 bases at J, with 15 bases between. The CDR3 sequence is CASSWGVGGNEKLFF. The CDR3 DNA sequence: TGTGCCAGCAGTTGGGGGGTCGGGGGTAATGAAAAACTGTTTTTT.

Notes on this clone: The sample carries other DNA sequences with the same CDR3. The V call is TRBV12-3 or TRBV12-4, the J call TRBJ1-2, with D perhaps TRBD1 (5 bases). The CDR3 is 13 residues long. V was pared by 3 bases and J by 2 bases, with 7 bases between. The CDR3 protein is CASSFQGNYGYTF. In DNA form, the CDR3 reads TGTGCCAGCAGTTTCCAGGGAAACTATGGCTACACCTTC.

The rearrangement joins TRBV7-9 to TRBJ2-5; possibly TRBD2 for D (5 bases). Trimming took off 3 bases at V and 2 bases at J, with 10 bases between the two ends. Germline CDR1 and CDR2: SEHNR and FQNEAQ (reference sequence). This CDR3 is 14 amino acids long. The CDR3 region has the DNA TGTGCCAGCAGCTTCGGACTGCGACAAGAGACCCAGTACTTC. Protein: CASSFGLRQETQYF.

The gene calls are TRBV7-2 and TRBJ2-3, with D perhaps matching TRBD2 (6 bases). CDR1 and CDR2 (germline): SGHTA, FQGNSA. The CDR3 totals 15 residues. V was cut by 1 base and J by 0 bases, with 8 bases left in between. Written as DNA, the CDR3 is TGTGCCAGCAGCTTAGGCGGGGCTAGCACAGATACGCAGTATTTT. Translated: CASSLGGASTDTQYF.

The gene calls are TRBV5-1 and TRBJ1-1, with a possible D match to TRBD1 (6 bases). The CDR3 runs to 14 residues. Between the trimmed V and J ends, which lost 5 bases and 4 bases, there was a span of 15 bases. Germline V gene sequence: CDR1 SGHRS, CDR2 YFSETQ. This CDR3 reads CASRRTEGFTEAFF. The CDR3 DNA is TGCGCCAGCAGAAGGACAGAAGGATTCACTGAAGCTTTCTTT.

The chain employs TRBV6-5 and TRBJ2-3; D gene uncertain. Trimming shortened V by 5 bases and J by 2 bases, and 11 bases separated the two germline ends. The CDR3 contains 14 residues. The germline CDR1 and CDR2 sequences are MNHEY and SVGAGI. The CDR3 spells CASSLTPTTDTQYF. The CDR3 DNA sequence: TGTGCCAGCAGTCTAACTCCCACCACAGATACGCAGTATTTT.

The chain couples TRBV6-5 to TRBJ1-2; 8 nucleotides line up with TRBD1. The trim removed 4 bases at V and 5 bases at J, leaving 6 bases unmatched. This CDR3 comprises 14 residues. The germline V gene has CDR1 MNHEY and CDR2 SVGAGI. CDR3 protein: CASSFRTGRYGYTF. For the CDR3, the DNA is TGTGCCAGCAGTTTCCGGACAGGGAGGTATGGCTACACCTTC.

The chain recombines TRBV13 with TRBJ2-5; D assignment may be TRBD1 or TRBD2 (5 bases each). This CDR3 is built from 14 residues. The germline V and J ends were trimmed by 1 base and 4 bases, with 10 bases remaining between them. Germline CDR1 is PRHDT and CDR2 is FYEKMQ (reference sequence). The CDR3 coding sequence is TGTGCCAGCAGCTTAGAGGTGGGACGAGAGACCCAGTACTTC. It translates to CASSLEVGRETQYF.

The chain is built from TRBV5-8 and TRBJ1-4; 10 nucleotides align to TRBD1. Trimming took 5 bases from V and 0 from J; bases not matched to a gene: 16. The CDR3 spans 20 residues. From germline, CDR1 is SGHTS and CDR2 YDEGEE. This chain's CDR3 is CASSPHGTGVTAATNEKLFF. The CDR3 nucleotides are TGTGCCAGCAGTCCACACGGGACAGGGGTGACGGCCGCAACTAATGAAAAACTGTTTTTT.

The chain links TRBV6-2 or TRBV6-3 to TRBJ2-3; 9 nucleotides agree with TRBD2. There are 15 residues in the CDR3. V trimming: 5 bases; J trimming: 2 bases; junction bases outside the gene matches: 5. Germline CDR1 MNHEY, CDR2 SVGEGT. CDR3 sequence reads: CASSGLAGVTDTQYF. The CDR3 region has the DNA TGTGCCAGCAGTGGGTTAGCGGGGGTCACAGATACGCAGTATTTT.

The CDR3 is CASSLATDTQYF. The CDR3 nucleotides read TGTGCCAGCAGCTTAGCAACAGATACGCAGTATTTT. The genes are TRBV7-2 and TRBJ2-3; D gene ambiguous. The CDR3 has 12 amino acids. V was pared by 0 bases and J by 3 bases, with 1 base between. Germline CDR1 is SGHTA and CDR2 is FQGNSA.

The DNA of the CDR3 is TGTGCCAGCGACCGTGGGGGGAACACTGAAGCTTTCTTT. This codes for CASDRGGNTEAFF. The rearrangement uses TRBV5-6 and TRBJ1-1, with D perhaps TRBD1 (5 bases). CDR3 length: 13 amino acids. The V end was cut by 7 bases, the J end by 1 base, with 11 bases between. Per the germline V gene, CDR1 is SGHDT and CDR2 is YYEEEE.

This sequence joins TRBV11-2 and TRBJ2-2; D call uncertain. Trimming took off 8 bases at V and 7 bases at J, with 5 bases between the two ends. This CDR3 contains 10 residues. Germline CDR1 SGHAT, CDR2 FQNNGV. DNA of the CDR3: TGTGCCAGCTGGGGCGGGGAGCTGTTTTTT. Protein sequence: CASWGGELFF.

J is TRBJ2-2 and V is TRBV4-2; TRBD2 agrees at 13 bases. The ends lost 1 base at V and 3 bases at J; junction bases unmatched: 2. This CDR3 region has 17 residues. Germline-derived CDR1 and CDR2 are LGHNA and YNFKEQ. DNA of the CDR3: TGTGCCAGCAGCCAAGGGACTAGCGGGGGATACACCGGGGAGCTGTTTTTT. Translating it yields CASSQGTSGGYTGELFF.